This T cell receptor (beta chain) was recovered during a study of beta chain features in type 1 diabetes. Study-level information: There were approximately 110,000,000 sorted cells examined across all samples.

Study-level points and caveats: Patients with Type 1 diabetes showed moderately but significantly shorter TCRB CDR3s in all four CD4+ subsets.

V gave up 5 bases and J gave up 0 bases, with 12 bases separating them. Germline V gene sequence: CDR1 SEHNR, CDR2 FQNEAQ (reference sequence). This CDR3 region has 15 residues. This clone was observed a few times. What it recognizes is unknown. Reverse transcription of all isolated RNA meant that expressed TCRB transcripts were sequenced. Some clones are missing from TCRdb's copy, which holds only in-frame ones; the method was immunoSEQ multiplex PCR. The data contain over 350,000 clones, less than 15% of them seen just once; the ten biggest clones take up roughly 0.019%. The chain employs TRBV7-9 and TRBJ2-3; the D is unclear. This clonotype was obtained from a woman younger than 30 in good health. Input material: naive CD4+ T cells from blood. The CDR3 sequence is CASSPDSASTDTQYF. The CDR3 nucleotides read TGTGCCAGCAGCCCCGATAGTGCGAGCACAGATACGCAGTATTTT.